The 8 T cell receptor beta chains reported below all come from one sample, sequenced in a study of cytomegalovirus exposure and HLA in healthy donors. Primers for the PCR totalled 60 Vbeta and 13 Jbeta. The protocol was immunoSEQ multiplex PCR, while the TCRdb copy is restricted to in-frame clones and leaves out a portion. The table includes some 180,000 clones, about 90% detected once. Sequenced sample: PBMCs. The receptors here all came from a girl under three years old in good health and CMV-seronegative.

The CDR3 sequence: CASSPLDKPYEQYF. Written as DNA, the CDR3 is TGTGCCAGCAGTCCGTTGGACAAGCCCTACGAGCAGTACTTC. The chain joins TRBV2 to TRBJ2-7; D is possibly TRBD1 (5 bases). The V gene lost 5 bases and the J gene lost 2 bases, with 13 bases spanning the gap. Germline CDR1 is SNHLY and CDR2 is FYNNEI. The CDR3 length is 14 residues.

The CDR3 sequence: CSVLDRASYEQYF. The CDR3 nucleotides read TGCAGCGTACTGGACAGGGCTTCCTACGAGCAGTACTTC. The chain combines TRBV29-1 with TRBJ2-5; 8 positions match TRBD1. Gene TRBJ2-7 matches the end of the DNA better, so the J call may be wrong. This CDR3 spans 13 amino acids. The germline CDR1 and CDR2 sequences are SQVTM and ANQGSEA.

The rearrangement uses TRBV7-9 and TRBJ2-1; D is perhaps TRBD1 (6 bases). The V and J ends lost 5 bases and 2 bases respectively, with 13 bases between them. Per the germline V gene, CDR1 is SEHNR and CDR2 is FQNEAQ (reference sequence). This CDR3 is 15 amino acids long. CDR3 DNA: TGTGCCAGCAGCCGATTCCAGGGGACCTACAATGAGCAGTTCTTC. Its protein product is CASSRFQGTYNEQFF.

This clone was counted once. This chain uses TRBV9 with TRBJ2-1; TRBD1 agrees at 10 bases. The CDR3 sequence is 14 residues long. The junction had 6 bases not matched to a gene; V was cut back by 0 bases and J by 12 bases. Germline V gene lookup returns CDR1 SGDLS and CDR2 YYNGEE. CDR3: CASSVETGGAGQFF. The CDR3 DNA reads TGTGCCAGCAGCGTAGAGACAGGGGGCGCTGGGCAGTTCTTC.

CDR3 coding DNA: TGTGCCAGCAGTCCGTTCCGCGGGCTAATGAACACTGAAGCTTTCTTT. It yields the protein CASSPFRGLMNTEAFF. V gene TRBV6-4 combines with J gene TRBJ1-1; unclear D gene. V was shortened by 5 bases and J by 0 bases, with 16 bases between the two germline ends. The CDR3 contains 16 residues. Germline CDR1 is MRHNA and CDR2 is SNTAGT.

The chain has TRBV27 and TRBJ2-3, with 11 bases identical to TRBD1. Germline lookup yields CDR1 MNHEY and CDR2 SMNVEV (reference sequence). The trim removed 1 base at V and 6 bases at J, leaving 9 bases unmatched. The CDR3 is 17 residues long. In DNA, the CDR3 is TGTGCCAGCAGTTTATTCCCCGGGACAGGGGGTCCGGATACGCAGTATTTT. As protein: CASSLFPGTGGPDTQYF.

The chain carries TRBV19 and TRBJ2-5; 9 nucleotides agree with TRBD1. V was clipped by 1 base and J by 2 bases; unmatched bases: 5. There are 16 residues in the CDR3. Germline V gene lookup returns CDR1 LNHDA and CDR2 SQIVND (reference sequence). CDR3 coding DNA: TGTGCCAGTAGTATAGGGGACAGGGCTAATCAAGAGACCCAGTACTTC. This encodes CASSIGDRANQETQYF.

This chain uses TRBV7-8 with TRBJ1-2; 10 nucleotides line up with TRBD1. J lost 3 bases, V lost 5 bases, and 15 bases had no gene match. The CDR3 is 18 amino acids. From germline, CDR1 is SGHVS and CDR2 FQNEAQ. The CDR3 DNA follows: TGTGCCAGCAGCGAACTGACAGGGGGCCTCAAAAACTACTATGGCTACACCTTC. Protein sequence: CASSELTGGLKNYYGYTF.